The subject of this entry is one T cell receptor (beta chain). Its antigen is unidentified. The data were taken from a study of cytomegalovirus exposure and HLA in healthy donors. Overall study: Membership in the Caucasian-associated ancestry cluster was found for about 84% of fewer than 450 genotyped donors. Study conclusions and caveats: V- and J-gene trimming in TCR beta was tied to a missense DCLRE1C variant by an analysis performed later. Some TCR beta chains (approximately 180 of them) were listed as cytomegalovirus-associated.

Primers for the PCR totalled 60 Vbeta and 13 Jbeta. Under the authors' procedure: Later, an analysis found 65 million to 85 million unique TCR beta chains, and 9.5 million to 11 million of these were shared. TCRdb's copy holds only in-frame clones and misses some; the assay was immunoSEQ multiplex PCR. V, J and clone size were drawn from that table, and D and trimming were deduced from the DNA. The sample yields around 95,000 clones, around four fifths seen once. The germline V and J ends were trimmed by 0 bases and 7 bases, with 15 bases remaining between them. The CDR3 is 16 amino acids. Germline V gene data show CDR1 as ENHRY and CDR2 as SYGVKD.

This receptor was identified in a woman aged 40-49 years in good health and CMV-seropositive. The J gene is TRBJ1-4, the V gene TRBV10-3; tentative D call: TRBD1 (6 bases). What was sequenced was PBMCs. CDR3 in DNA: TGTGCCATCAGTGAGTCGAAAGGGGGAAGCCTTGAAAAACTGTTTTTT. Protein product: CAISESKGGSLEKLFF.